These 6 T cell receptor beta chains originate from one sample sequenced in a study of T cells in Graves' hyperthyroidism and ophthalmopathy. TCR beta CDR3 regions were amplified from RNA transcripts. The HTBI primer set drove a first-round RT-PCR of the TCR CDR3. One entry per CDR3 protein results from TCRdb running MiXCR on the multiplex PCR reads. The sample includes around 350,000 distinct CDR3 sequences, around 25% of them seen just once. What was sequenced was blood. These TCRs come from a man between 45 and 60 years old with Graves' hyperthyroidism.

About this clonotype: The junction and the germline gene differ at one end; a read error may be behind it. The chain couples TRBV28 to TRBJ2-1; no clear D gene. Germline V gene lookup returns CDR1 MDHEN and CDR2 SYDVKM. The CDR3 consists of 12 residues. The DNA for the CDR3 is TGTGCCAGCAGATTATTACTGGGTGAGCAGTTCTTC. Translation: CASRLLLGEQFF.

The chain combines TRBV6-2 or TRBV6-3 with TRBJ2-1, with 7 bases identical to TRBD2. CDR3 length: 16 residues. Germline lookup yields CDR1 MNHEY and CDR2 SVGEGT. The V segment lost 7 bases and the J segment 5 bases; nucleotides outside the gene matches: 14. CDR3 nucleotide sequence: TGTGCCAGCACCTCTAACAGCGGGATACGACACAATGAGCAGTTCTTC. It encodes CASTSNSGIRHNEQFF.

The V call is TRBV29-1, the J call TRBJ2-5; 7 bases line up with TRBD2. From germline, CDR1 is SQVTM and CDR2 ANQGSEA. V trimming: 5 bases; J trimming: 4 bases; junction bases outside the gene matches: 7. The CDR3 length is 13 residues. The CDR3 region has the DNA TGCAGCGTTCCGAGGGGAGGGGTAGAGACCCAGTACTTC. Protein: CSVPRGGVETQYF.

This clonotype appeared a few times. V and J are TRBV6-2 or TRBV6-3 and TRBJ2-3; TRBD2 aligns across 13 bases. Germline loops: CDR1 MNHEY, CDR2 SVGEGT. The ends lost 0 bases at V and 5 bases at J; junction bases unmatched: 8. This CDR3 has 18 amino acids. CDR3 region: CASSYSSTSGRARDTQYF. Here the CDR3 DNA reads TGTGCCAGCAGTTACTCGTCAACTAGCGGGAGGGCCAGAGATACGCAGTATTTT.

This clonotype was seen a handful of times. This chain joins TRBV2 and TRBJ1-5; D is unresolved. CDR3 length: 12 residues. V lost 2 bases to trimming and J lost 6 bases, with 5 bases between them. Germline V gene data show CDR1 as SNHLY and CDR2 as FYNNEI. The CDR3, as DNA: TGTGCCAGCAGTGAACCTACTCAGCCCCAGCATTTT. Its protein product is CASSEPTQPQHF.

This clonotype came up a few times. The CDR3 bases are TGTGCCAGCAGTCCGCACGAACAGGGGCGGGAGACCCAGTACTTC. Translated, it gives CASSPHEQGRETQYF. The V and J genes are TRBV6-1 and TRBJ2-5, with 7 bases aligning to TRBD1. The junction had 11 bases not matched to a gene; V was cut back by 5 bases and J by 5 bases. The CDR3 spans 15 residues. Germline V lookup: CDR1 MNHNS, CDR2 SASEGT.